The 2 T cell receptor beta chains below come from one sample, sequenced in a study of CXCR3-negative and CXCR3-positive naive CD8 T cells (dated by TCRdb to the late 2010s). TCRdb names NextSeq 550 as the instrument used. The Human TCR Profiling Kit (MiLaboratory) was used to make UMI-labeled 5' RACE TRB cDNA libraries. TCRdb reprocessed the public reads and reports one entry per CDR3 protein sequence, without DNA. The sample table on file contains some 130,000 distinct CDR3 sequences. Of the sample, approximately 0.3% falls within the top ten clones. Sequenced material: naive CXCR3- CD8+ T cells from blood. Taken with the paper, the label for cell subset or site translates to: CD45RO-CCR7+CD27+CD95- naive CD8+ T cells lacking CXCR3 (TNR3-). The receptors come from a human donor in good health. Some clones in this sample may be carry-over from other donors' samples.

V gene TRBV28 combines with J gene TRBJ2-7; as DNA is missing, the TRBD1 call by TCRdb cannot be tested. Germline V gives CDR1 MDHEN, CDR2 SYDVKM. The CDR3 totals 13 residues. CDR3 amino acids: CASSLVSRDEQYF. The full variable domain, rest sourced from reference TRBV28 and TRBJ2-7, is DVKVTQSSRYLVKRTGEKVFLECVQDMDHENMFWYRQDPGLGLRLIYFSYDVKMKEKGDIPEGYSVSREKKERFSLILESASTNQTSMYLCASSLVSRDEQYFGPGTRLTVT.

CDR3 in amino acids: CASSLEGPPDGGDTQYF. This chain connects TRBV7-2 to TRBJ2-3; TCRdb outputs TRBD2, but without DNA this stays unchecked. The CDR3 length is 17 residues. Germline V CDR1 and CDR2: SGHTA, FQGNSA.